The present T cell receptor (beta chain) was sequenced within a study of blood T cell repertoires in COVID-19. Study-level background: COVID-19 samples collected from the United States, Italy and Spain covered acute and convalescent phases.

The CDR3 extends over 13 amino acids. The germline CDR1 and CDR2 sequences are MGHRA and YSYEKL. The V gene lost 2 bases and the J gene lost 9 bases, with 11 bases spanning the gap. The table came from immunoSEQ multiplex PCR; TCRdb's copy has only in-frame clones and leaves some out. Of about 220,000 clones listed, more than 75% are singletons. The specimen sequenced was peripheral blood. This sequence was found in a human donor in a cohort sampled during active COVID-19. The rearrangement joins TRBV4-1 to TRBJ2-1; D perhaps matches TRBD2 (6 bases). CDR3 DNA sequence: TGCGCCAGCAGCCAAACCAATAGCGGTGAGCAGTTCTTC. It yields the protein CASSQTNSGEQFF.